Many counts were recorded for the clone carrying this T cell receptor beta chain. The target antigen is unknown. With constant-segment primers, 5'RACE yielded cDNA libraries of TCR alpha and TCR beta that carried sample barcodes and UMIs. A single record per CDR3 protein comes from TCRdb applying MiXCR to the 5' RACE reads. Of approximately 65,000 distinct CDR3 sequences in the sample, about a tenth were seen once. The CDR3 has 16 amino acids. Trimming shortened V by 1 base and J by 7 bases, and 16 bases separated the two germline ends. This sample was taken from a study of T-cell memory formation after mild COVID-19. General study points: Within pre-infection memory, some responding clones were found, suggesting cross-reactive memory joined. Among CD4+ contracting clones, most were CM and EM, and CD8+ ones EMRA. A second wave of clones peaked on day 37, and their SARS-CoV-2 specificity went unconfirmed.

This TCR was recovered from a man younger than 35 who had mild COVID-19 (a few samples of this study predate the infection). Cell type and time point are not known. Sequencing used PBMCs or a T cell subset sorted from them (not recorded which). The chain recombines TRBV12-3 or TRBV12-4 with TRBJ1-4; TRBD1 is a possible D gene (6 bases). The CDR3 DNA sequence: TGTGCCAGCAGTTTAGGGCTTTTGGGGGCCGGTGAAAAACTGTTTTTT. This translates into CASSLGLLGAGEKLFF.